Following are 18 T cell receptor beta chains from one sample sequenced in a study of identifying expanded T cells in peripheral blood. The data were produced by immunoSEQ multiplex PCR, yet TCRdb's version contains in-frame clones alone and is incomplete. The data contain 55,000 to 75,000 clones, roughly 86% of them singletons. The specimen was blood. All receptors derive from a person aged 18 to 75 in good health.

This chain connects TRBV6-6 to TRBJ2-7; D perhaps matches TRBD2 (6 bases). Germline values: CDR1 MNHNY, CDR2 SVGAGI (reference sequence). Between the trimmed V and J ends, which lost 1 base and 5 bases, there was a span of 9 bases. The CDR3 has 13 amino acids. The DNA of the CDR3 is TGTGCCAGCAGTTACTTTTCTAGCGACGAGCAGTACTTC. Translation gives CASSYFSSDEQYF.

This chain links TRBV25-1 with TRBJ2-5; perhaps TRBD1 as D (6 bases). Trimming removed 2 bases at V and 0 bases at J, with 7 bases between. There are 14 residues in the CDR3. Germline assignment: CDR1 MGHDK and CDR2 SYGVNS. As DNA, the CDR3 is TGTGCCAGCAGTGAAAACAGGGACCAAGAGACCCAGTACTTC. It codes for CASSENRDQETQYF.

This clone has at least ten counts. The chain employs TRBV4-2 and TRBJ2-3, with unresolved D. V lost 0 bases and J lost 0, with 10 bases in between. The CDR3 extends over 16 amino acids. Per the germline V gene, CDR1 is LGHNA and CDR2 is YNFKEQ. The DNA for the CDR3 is TGTGCCAGCAGCCAAGATGGGGTAACTAGCACAGATACGCAGTATTTT. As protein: CASSQDGVTSTDTQYF.

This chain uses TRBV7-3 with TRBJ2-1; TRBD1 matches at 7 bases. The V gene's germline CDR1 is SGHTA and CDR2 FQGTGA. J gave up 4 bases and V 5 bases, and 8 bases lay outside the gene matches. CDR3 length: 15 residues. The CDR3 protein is CASSPQGTAYNEQFF. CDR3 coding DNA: TGTGCCAGCAGCCCACAGGGGACGGCATACAATGAGCAGTTCTTC.

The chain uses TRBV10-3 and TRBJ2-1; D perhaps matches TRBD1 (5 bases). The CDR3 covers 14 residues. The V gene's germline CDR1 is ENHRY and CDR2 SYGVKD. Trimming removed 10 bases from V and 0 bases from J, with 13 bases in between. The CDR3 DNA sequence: TGTGCCACCAAACTGACAGACTCCTACAATGAGCAGTTCTTC. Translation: CATKLTDSYNEQFF.

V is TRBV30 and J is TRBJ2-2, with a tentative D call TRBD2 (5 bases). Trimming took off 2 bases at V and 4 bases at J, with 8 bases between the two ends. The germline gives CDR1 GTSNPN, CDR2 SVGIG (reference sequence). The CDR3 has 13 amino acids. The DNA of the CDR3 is TGTGCCTGGAGTTTTAGCGCCACCGGGGAGCTGTTTTTT. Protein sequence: CAWSFSATGELFF. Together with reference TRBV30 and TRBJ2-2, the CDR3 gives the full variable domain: SQTIHQWPATLVQPVGSPLSLECTVEGTSNPNLYWYRQAAGRGLQLLFYSVGIGQISSEVPQNLSASRPQDRQFILSSKKLLLSDSGFYLCAWSFSATGELFFGEGSRLTVL.

The CDR3 sequence is CASSLLSGVGTEAFF. The CDR3 bases are TGTGCCAGCAGCTTGTTGTCGGGGGTTGGCACTGAAGCTTTCTTT. The chain carries TRBV5-4 and TRBJ1-1; the D gene is possibly TRBD1 (5 bases). V was clipped by 1 base and J by 4 bases, with 14 bases between them. This CDR3 region has 15 residues. The germline CDR1 and CDR2 sequences are SGHNT and YYREEE (reference sequence).

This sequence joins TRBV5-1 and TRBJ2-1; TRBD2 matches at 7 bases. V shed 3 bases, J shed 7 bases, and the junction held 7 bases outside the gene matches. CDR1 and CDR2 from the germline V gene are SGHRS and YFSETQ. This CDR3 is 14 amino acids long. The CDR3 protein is CASSSRPGGNEQFF. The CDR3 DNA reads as TGCGCCAGCAGCTCCCGCCCCGGGGGGAATGAGCAGTTCTTC.

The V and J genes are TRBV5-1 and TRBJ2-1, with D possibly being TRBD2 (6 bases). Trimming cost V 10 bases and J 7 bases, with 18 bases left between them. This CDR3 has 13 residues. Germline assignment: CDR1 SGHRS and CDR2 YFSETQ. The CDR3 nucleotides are TGCGCCTGGCGGCGCGGGGAAGAAAATGAGCAGTTCTTC. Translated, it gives CAWRRGEENEQFF.

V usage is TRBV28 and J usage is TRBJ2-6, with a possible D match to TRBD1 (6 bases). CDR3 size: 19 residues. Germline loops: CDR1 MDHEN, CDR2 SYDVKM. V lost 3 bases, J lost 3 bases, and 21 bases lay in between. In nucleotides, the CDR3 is TGTGCCAGCAGTTTGGGTGCCCTAACAGGGCCAGTTGGGGCCAACGTCCTGACTTTC. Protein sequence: CASSLGALTGPVGANVLTF.

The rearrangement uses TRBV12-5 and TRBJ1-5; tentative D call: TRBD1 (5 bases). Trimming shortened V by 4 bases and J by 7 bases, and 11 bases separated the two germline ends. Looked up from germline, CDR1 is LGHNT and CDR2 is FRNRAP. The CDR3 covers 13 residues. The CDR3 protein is CASGSKEGQPQHF. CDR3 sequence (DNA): TGTGCTAGTGGTTCGAAGGAGGGGCAGCCCCAGCATTTT. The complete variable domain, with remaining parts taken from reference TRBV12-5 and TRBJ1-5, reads DARVTQTPRHKVTEMGQEVTMRCQPILGHNTVFWYRQTMMQGLELLAYFRNRAPLDDSGMPKDRFSAEMPDATLATLKIQPSEPRDSAVYFCASGSKEGQPQHFGDGTRLSIL.

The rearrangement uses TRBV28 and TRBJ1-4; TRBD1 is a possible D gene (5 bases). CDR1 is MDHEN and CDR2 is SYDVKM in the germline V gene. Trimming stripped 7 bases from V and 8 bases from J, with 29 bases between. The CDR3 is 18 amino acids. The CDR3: CASIKRQGLRVMGEKLFF. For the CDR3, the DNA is TGTGCCAGCATCAAAAGGCAGGGATTGCGGGTAATGGGAGAAAAACTGTTTTTT.

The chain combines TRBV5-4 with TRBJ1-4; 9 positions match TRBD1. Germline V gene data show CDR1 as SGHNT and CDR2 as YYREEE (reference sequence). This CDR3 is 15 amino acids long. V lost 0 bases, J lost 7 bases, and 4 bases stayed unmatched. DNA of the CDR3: TGTGCCAGCAGCTTGGGGACAGGGGAAGGTGAAAAACTGTTTTTT. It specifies CASSLGTGEGEKLFF.

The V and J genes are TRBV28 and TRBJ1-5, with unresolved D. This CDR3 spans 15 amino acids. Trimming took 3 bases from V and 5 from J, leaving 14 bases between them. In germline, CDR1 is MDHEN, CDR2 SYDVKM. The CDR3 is CASSLESRRDQPQHF. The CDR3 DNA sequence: TGTGCCAGCAGTTTGGAGAGTCGGCGCGATCAGCCCCAGCATTTT.

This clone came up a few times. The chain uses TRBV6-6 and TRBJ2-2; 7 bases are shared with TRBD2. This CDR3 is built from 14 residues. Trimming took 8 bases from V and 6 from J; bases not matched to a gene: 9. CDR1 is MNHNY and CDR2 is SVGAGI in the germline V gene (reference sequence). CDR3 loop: CASRIKAGSGELFF. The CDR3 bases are TGTGCCAGCCGGATTAAAGCGGGATCCGGGGAGCTGTTTTTT.

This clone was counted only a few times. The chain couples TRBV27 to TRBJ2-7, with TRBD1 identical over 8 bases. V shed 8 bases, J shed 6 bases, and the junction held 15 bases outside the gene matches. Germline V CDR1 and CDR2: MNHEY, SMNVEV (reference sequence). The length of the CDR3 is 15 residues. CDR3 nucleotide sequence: TGTGCCAGCGGAACCCGGTGGACAGGGATCGGCGAGCAGTACTTC. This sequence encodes CASGTRWTGIGEQYF.

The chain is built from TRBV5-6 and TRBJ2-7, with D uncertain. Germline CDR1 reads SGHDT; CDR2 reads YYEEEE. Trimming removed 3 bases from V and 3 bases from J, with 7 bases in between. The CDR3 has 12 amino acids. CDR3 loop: CASSSTYYEQYF. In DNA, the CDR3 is TGTGCCAGCAGCTCGACTTACTACGAGCAGTACTTC.

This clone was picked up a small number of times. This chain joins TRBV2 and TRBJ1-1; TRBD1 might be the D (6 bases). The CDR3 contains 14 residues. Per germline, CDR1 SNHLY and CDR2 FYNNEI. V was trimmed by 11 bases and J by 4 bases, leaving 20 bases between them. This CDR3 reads CAGLGGGYGTEAFF. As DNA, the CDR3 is TGTGCCGGACTCGGCGGGGGCTACGGCACTGAAGCTTTCTTT.